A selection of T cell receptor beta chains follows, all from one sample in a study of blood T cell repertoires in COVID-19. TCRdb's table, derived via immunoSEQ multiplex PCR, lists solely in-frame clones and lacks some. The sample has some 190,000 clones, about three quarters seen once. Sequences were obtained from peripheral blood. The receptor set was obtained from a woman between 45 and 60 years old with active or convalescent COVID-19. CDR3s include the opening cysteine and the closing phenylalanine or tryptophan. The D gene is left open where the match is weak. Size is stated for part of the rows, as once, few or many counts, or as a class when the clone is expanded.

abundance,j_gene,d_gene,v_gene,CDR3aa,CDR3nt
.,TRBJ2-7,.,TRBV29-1,CSVLRGTREGEQYF,TGCAGCGTTTTACGCGGGACGCGAGAGGGGGAGCAGTACTTC
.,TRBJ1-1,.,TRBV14,CASSLEGQLQAFF,TGTGCCAGCAGCCTGGAGGGCCAACTTCAAGCTTTCTTT
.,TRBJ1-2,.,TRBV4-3,CASSQGGANQHGYTF,TGCGCCAGCAGCCAAGGAGGTGCGAATCAACATGGCTACACCTTC
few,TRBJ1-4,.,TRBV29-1,CSVELNEKLFF,TGCAGCGTTGAACTTAATGAAAAACTGTTTTTT
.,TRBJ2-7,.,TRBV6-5,CASSYGESYEQYF,TGTGCCAGCAGTTACGGGGAGTCCTACGAGCAGTACTTC
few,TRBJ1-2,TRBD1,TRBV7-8,CASSSTGIFYGYTF,TGTGCCAGCAGCTCGACAGGGATATTTTATGGCTACACCTTC
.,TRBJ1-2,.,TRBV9,CASSVEPTAGSYTF,TGTGCCAGCAGCGTAGAACCCACCGCGGGGAGCTACACCTTC
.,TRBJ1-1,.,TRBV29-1,CSVETPMNTEAFF,TGCAGCGTTGAAACTCCCATGAACACTGAAGCTTTCTTT
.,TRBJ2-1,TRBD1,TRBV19,CASSPGQFYNEQFF,TGTGCCAGTAGTCCGGGACAGTTCTACAATGAGCAGTTCTTC
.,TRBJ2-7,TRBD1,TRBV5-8,CASSYAWTGAYEQYF,TGTGCCAGCAGCTACGCTTGGACAGGGGCCTACGAGCAGTACTTC
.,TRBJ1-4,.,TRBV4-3,CASSQEGFVKKLFF,TGCGCCAGCAGCCAGGAGGGGTTCGTGAAGAAACTGTTTTTT
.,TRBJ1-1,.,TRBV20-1,CRTGPHTEAFF,TGCAGGACAGGCCCTCACACTGAAGCTTTCTTT
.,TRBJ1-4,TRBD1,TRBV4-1,CASSHGQAREKLFF,TGCGCCAGCAGCCACGGACAGGCTCGGGAAAAACTGTTTTTT
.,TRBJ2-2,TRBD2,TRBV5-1,CASSLEHTSGPSRIGELFF,TGCGCCAGCAGCTTGGAACATACTAGCGGGCCAAGCCGAATCGGGGAGCTGTTTTTT
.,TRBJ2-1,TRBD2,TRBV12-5,CASGLGLAGGHEQFF,TGTGCTAGTGGTTTGGGTCTAGCGGGGGGGCATGAGCAGTTCTTC
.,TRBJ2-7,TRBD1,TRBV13,CASSFLLTGGNDEQYF,TGTGCCAGCAGCTTCCTTTTAACAGGGGGCAACGACGAGCAGTACTTC
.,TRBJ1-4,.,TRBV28,CASSLFRLGTNEKLFF,TGTGCCAGCAGTTTATTTAGGCTGGGCACTAATGAAAAACTGTTTTTT
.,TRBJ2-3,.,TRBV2,CASSLANTDTQYF,TGTGCCAGCAGCCTAGCGAACACAGATACGCAGTATTTT
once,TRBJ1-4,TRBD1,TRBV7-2,CASSLRQGYEKLFF,TGTGCCAGCAGCTTAAGACAGGGTTATGAAAAACTGTTTTTT
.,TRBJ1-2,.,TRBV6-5,CASSRGREDGYTF,TGTGCCAGCAGCCGGGGTCGGGAGGATGGCTACACCTTC
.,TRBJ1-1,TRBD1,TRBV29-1,CSGKTGAAEAFF,TGCAGCGGGAAAACAGGGGCCGCTGAAGCTTTCTTT
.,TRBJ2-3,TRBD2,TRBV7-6,CASSLRAGASTDTQYF,TGTGCCAGCAGCTTAAGGGCGGGAGCAAGCACAGATACGCAGTATTTT